The clone carrying this TCR beta chain was detected a few times. Its matching antigen is unknown. Time point defined: week 11, during vaccination. Every vaccination contained 300 ug of the mutant IDH1 20-mer peptide and was paired with topical imiquimod. Diagnosis in the donors showed new WHO grade 3 or 4 astrocytomas that were IDH1-mutant and ATRX-lost. The CDR3 covers 13 residues. The V and J ends lost 6 bases and 7 bases, in that order; junction bases with no gene match: 8. Germline V CDR1 and CDR2: SGHVS, FQNEAQ. This entry is derived from a study of a mutant IDH1 vaccine in newly diagnosed glioma. The overall study: In some groups vaccination began 4-6 weeks post-radiotherapy; others received it with temozolomide.

Measured with immunoSEQ multiplex PCR; TCRdb has only the in-frame clones, and not every one. Among some 130,000 clones listed, about 82% were seen once. Overall study results and limits: Patients showed vaccine-induced immune responses at a rate of about 93%.

The specimen comprised PBMCs, sampled from a glioma patient whose treatment included an IDH1 peptide vaccine. V usage is TRBV7-8 and J usage is TRBJ1-2, with 7 bases matching TRBD1. The sequence derives from a man aged 35-49 years with glioma. The CDR3 coding sequence is TGTGCCAGCAGACCTGACAGGGTTGCTGGCTACACCTTC. This encodes CASRPDRVAGYTF.